The T cell receptor (beta chain) described here comes from a study of regulatory T cells in long-lasting Graves disease. The wider study: Positive TSH receptor antibodies alongside over 5 years of antithyroid drugs were what marked Graves' disease as persistent.

This clonotype was seen a handful of times. Antigen specificity is unknown. As for time point: persistent/refractory GD, antithyroid drugs over 5 years with positive TRAb. Making the TCR library involved RNA that had been extracted from PBMCs. The authors built TCR beta libraries using iRepertoire HTBI primers and Arm-PCR of CDR3 regions. In the source study's methods: Samples jointly harbored about 62 TRBV and over 11 TRBJ segments. TCRdb reprocessed the multiplex PCR reads with MiXCR, giving one entry per CDR3 protein. TCRdb, not the original authors, processed these V and J calls. The sample lists over 250,000 distinct CDR3 sequences, around 20% seen once, with approximately 60% in the top ten. Overall study findings and caveats: Having few samples may have compromised the accuracy.

Germline CDR1 reads MNHNS; CDR2 reads SASEGT. CDR3 length: 14 residues. V gave up 3 bases and J gave up 2 bases, with 8 bases separating them. The chain recombines TRBV6-1 with TRBJ1-5, with D possibly being TRBD1 (6 bases). The TCR comes from a female donor with Graves disease. The sample here was peripheral blood mononuclear cells (PBMCs), taken when the disease was refractory, from a patient treated with antithyroid drugs. CDR3 coding DNA: TGTGCCAGCAGTGAGTCAGGGGGCAATCAGCCCCAGCATTTT. Its protein product is CASSESGGNQPQHF.